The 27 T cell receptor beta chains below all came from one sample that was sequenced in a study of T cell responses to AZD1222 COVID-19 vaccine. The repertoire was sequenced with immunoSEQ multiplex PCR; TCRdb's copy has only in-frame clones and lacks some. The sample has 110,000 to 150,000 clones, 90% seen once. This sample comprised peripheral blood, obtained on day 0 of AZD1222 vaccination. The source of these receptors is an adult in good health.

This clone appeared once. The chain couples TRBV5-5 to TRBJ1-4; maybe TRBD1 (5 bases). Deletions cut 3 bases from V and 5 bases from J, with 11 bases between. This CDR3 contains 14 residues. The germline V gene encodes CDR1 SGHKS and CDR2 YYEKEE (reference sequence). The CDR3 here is CASSSTGGNEKLFF. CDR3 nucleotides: TGTGCCAGCAGCTCTACAGGTGGGAATGAAAAACTGTTTTTT.

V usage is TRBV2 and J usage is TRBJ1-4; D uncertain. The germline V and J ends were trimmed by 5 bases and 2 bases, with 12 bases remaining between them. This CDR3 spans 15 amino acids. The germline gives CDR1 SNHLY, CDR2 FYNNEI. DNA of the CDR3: TGTGCCAGCAGTAGGACCCGAGGCACTAATGAAAAACTGTTTTTT. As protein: CASSRTRGTNEKLFF.

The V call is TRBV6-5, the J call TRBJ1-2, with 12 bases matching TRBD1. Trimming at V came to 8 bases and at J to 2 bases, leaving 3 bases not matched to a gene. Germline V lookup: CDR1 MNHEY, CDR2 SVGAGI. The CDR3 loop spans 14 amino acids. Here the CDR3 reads CASGGTGGNYGYTF. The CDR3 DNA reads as TGTGCCAGCGGGGGGACAGGGGGCAACTATGGCTACACCTTC.

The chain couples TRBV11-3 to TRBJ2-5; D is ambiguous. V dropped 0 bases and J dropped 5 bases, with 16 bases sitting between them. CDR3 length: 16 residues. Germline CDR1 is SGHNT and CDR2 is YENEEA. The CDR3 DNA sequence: TGTGCCAGCAGCTTAGATTCTTCCGGGTATAGGGAGACCCAGTACTTC. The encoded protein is CASSLDSSGYRETQYF.

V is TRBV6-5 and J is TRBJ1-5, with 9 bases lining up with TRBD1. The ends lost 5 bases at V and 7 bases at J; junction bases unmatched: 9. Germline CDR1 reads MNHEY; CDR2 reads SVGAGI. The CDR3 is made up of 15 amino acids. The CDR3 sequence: CASSPGTGTGQPQHF. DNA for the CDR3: TGTGCCAGCAGTCCCGGGACAGGGACGGGACAGCCCCAGCATTTT.

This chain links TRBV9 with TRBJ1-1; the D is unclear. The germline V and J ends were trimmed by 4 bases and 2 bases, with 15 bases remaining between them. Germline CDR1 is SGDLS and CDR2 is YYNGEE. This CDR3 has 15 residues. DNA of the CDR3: TGTGCCAGCAGCCCCCGGGTGGCGGGAAACACTGAAGCTTTCTTT. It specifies CASSPRVAGNTEAFF.

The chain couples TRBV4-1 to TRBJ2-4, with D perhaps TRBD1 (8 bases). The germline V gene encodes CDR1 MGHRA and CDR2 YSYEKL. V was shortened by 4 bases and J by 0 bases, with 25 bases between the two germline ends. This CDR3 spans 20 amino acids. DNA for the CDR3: TGCGCCAGCAGCCCCGCTTGGACAGGGAGGGAGGCTATAGCCAAAAACATTCAGTACTTC. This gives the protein CASSPAWTGREAIAKNIQYF.

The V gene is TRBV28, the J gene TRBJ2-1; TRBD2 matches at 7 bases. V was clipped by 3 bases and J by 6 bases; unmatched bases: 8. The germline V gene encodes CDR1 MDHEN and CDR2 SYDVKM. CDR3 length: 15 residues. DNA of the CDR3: TGTGCCAGCAGTTTCGGGGGGAAGGTCAGCAATGAGCAGTTCTTC. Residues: CASSFGGKVSNEQFF.

The CDR3 loop is CASSFDRGDYGYTF. The CDR3 DNA reads as TGTGCCAGCAGCTTCGACAGGGGGGACTATGGCTACACCTTC. The chain is built from TRBV7-2 and TRBJ1-2; 9 bases fit TRBD1. Trimming at V came to 3 bases and at J to 3 bases, leaving 2 bases not matched to a gene. The CDR3 runs to 14 residues. CDR1 and CDR2 from the germline V gene are SGHTA and FQGNSA.

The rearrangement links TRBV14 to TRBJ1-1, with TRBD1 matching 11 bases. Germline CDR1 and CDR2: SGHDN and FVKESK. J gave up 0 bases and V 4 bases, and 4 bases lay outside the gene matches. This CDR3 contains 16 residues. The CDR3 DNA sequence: TGTGCCAGCAGCCGTCGGACAGGGGGCATGAACACTGAAGCTTTCTTT. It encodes CASSRRTGGMNTEAFF.

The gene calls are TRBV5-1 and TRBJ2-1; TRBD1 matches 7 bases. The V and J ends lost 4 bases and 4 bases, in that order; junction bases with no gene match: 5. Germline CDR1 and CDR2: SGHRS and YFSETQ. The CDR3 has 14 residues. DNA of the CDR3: TGCGCCAGCAGCCCCCCGGGACAGTACAATGAGCAGTTCTTC. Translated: CASSPPGQYNEQFF.

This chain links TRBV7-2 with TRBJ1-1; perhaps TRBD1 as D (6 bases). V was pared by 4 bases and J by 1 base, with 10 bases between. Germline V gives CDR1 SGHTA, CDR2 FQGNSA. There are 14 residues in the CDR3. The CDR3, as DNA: TGTGCCAGCAGCTCACAGGGCTGGAACACTGAAGCTTTCTTT. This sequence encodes CASSSQGWNTEAFF. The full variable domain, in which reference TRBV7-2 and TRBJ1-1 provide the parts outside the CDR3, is GAGVSQSPSNKVTEKGKDVELRCDPISGHTALYWYRQSLGQGLEFLIYFQGNSAPDKSGLPSDRFSAERTGGSVSTLTIQRTQQEDSAVYLCASSSQGWNTEAFFGQGTRLTVV.

The CDR3 coding sequence is TGTGCCAGCTCAAGCGGAGGCGGAACTAATGAAAAACTGTTTTTT. It specifies CASSSGGGTNEKLFF. V gene TRBV18 combines with J gene TRBJ1-4; D is unclear. V dropped 5 bases and J dropped 1 base, with 11 bases sitting between them. Germline CDR1 is KGHSH and CDR2 is LQKENI. CDR3 length: 15 residues.

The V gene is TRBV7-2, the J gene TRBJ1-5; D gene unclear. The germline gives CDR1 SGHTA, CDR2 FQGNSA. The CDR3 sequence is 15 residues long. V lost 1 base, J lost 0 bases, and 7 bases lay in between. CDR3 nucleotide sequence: TGTGCCAGCAGCTTAGGCGGATATAGCAATCAGCCCCAGCATTTT. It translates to CASSLGGYSNQPQHF.

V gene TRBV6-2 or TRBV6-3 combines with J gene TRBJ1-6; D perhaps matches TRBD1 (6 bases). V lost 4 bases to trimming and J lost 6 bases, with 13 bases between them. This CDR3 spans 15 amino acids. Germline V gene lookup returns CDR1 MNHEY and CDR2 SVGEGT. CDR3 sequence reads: CASSFYRDGNSPLHF. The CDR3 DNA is TGTGCCAGCAGTTTCTACAGGGACGGTAATTCACCCCTCCACTTT.

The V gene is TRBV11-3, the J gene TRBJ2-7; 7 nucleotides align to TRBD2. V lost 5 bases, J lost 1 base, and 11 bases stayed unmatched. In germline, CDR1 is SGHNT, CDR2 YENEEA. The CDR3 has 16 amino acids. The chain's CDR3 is CASSQMAGEGSYEQYF. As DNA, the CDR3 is TGTGCCAGCAGCCAAATGGCGGGAGAGGGGTCCTACGAGCAGTACTTC.

This CDR3 reads CASSFSGGAGELFF. The DNA for the CDR3 is TGTGCCAGCAGCTTCTCCGGCGGGGCCGGGGAGCTGTTTTTT. The genes are TRBV11-3 and TRBJ2-2, with a weak D call TRBD2 (6 bases). This CDR3 comprises 14 residues. The ends were cut back, 3 bases at V and 6 bases at J, with 11 bases in the middle. Germline values: CDR1 SGHNT, CDR2 YENEEA.

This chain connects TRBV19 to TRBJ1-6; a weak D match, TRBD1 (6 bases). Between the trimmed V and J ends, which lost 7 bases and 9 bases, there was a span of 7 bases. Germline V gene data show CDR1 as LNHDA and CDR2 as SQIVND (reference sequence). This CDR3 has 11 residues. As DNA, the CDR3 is TGTGCCAGTAAGGGGGGTTCACCCCTCCACTTT. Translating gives CASKGGSPLHF. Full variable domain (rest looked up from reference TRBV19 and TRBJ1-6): DGGITQSPKYLFRKEGQNVTLSCEQNLNHDAMYWYRQDPGQGLRLIYYSQIVNDFQKGDIAEGYSVSREKKESFPLTVTSAQKNPTAFYLCASKGGSPLHFGNGTRLTVT.

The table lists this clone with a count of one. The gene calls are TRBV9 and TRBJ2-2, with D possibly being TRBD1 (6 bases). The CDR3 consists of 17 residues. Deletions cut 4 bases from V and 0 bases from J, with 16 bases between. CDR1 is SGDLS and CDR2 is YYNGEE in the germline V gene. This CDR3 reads CASSPGTGWANTGELFF. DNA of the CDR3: TGTGCCAGCAGCCCAGGAACAGGGTGGGCGAACACCGGGGAGCTGTTTTTT. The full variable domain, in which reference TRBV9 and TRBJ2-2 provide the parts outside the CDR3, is DSGVTQTPKHLITATGQRVTLRCSPRSGDLSVYWYQQSLDQGLQFLIQYYNGEERAKGNILERFSAQQFPDLHSELNLSSLELGDSALYFCASSPGTGWANTGELFFGEGSRLTVL.

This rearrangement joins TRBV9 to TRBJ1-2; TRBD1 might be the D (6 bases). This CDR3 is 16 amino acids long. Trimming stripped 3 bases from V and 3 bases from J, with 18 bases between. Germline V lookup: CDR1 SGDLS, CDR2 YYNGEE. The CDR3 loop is CASSAPLGGPHYGYTF. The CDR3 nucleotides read TGTGCCAGCAGCGCGCCTCTAGGGGGGCCCCACTATGGCTACACCTTC. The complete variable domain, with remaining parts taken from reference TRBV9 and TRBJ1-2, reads DSGVTQTPKHLITATGQRVTLRCSPRSGDLSVYWYQQSLDQGLQFLIQYYNGEERAKGNILERFSAQQFPDLHSELNLSSLELGDSALYFCASSAPLGGPHYGYTFGSGTRLTVV.

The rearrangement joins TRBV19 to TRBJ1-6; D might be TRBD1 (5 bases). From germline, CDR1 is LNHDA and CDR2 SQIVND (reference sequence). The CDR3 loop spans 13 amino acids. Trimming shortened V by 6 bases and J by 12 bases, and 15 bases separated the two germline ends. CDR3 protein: CASSPTVPGPLHF. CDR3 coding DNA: TGTGCCAGTAGCCCGACAGTTCCGGGACCCCTCCACTTT. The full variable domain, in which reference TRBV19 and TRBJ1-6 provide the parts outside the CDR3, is DGGITQSPKYLFRKEGQNVTLSCEQNLNHDAMYWYRQDPGQGLRLIYYSQIVNDFQKGDIAEGYSVSREKKESFPLTVTSAQKNPTAFYLCASSPTVPGPLHFGNGTRLTVT.

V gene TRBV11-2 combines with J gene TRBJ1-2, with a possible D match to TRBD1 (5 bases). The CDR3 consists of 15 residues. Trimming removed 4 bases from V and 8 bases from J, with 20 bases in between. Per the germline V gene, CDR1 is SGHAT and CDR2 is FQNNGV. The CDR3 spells CASSYLYRTSRGYTF. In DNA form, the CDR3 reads TGTGCCAGCAGCTACTTATACCGGACATCCCGCGGCTACACCTTC.

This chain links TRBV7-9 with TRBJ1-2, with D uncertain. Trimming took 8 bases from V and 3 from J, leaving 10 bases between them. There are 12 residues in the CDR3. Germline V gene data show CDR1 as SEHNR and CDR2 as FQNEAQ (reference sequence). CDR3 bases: TGTGCCAGCTCGGAGACACACTATGGCTACACCTTC. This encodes CASSETHYGYTF.

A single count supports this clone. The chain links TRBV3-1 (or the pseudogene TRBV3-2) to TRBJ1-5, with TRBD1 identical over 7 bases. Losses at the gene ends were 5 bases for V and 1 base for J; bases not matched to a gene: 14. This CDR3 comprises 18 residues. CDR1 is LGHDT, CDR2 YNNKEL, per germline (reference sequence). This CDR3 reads CASSSPPGGLTSNQPQHF. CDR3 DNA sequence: TGTGCCAGCAGCTCCCCCCCAGGGGGTTTGACGAGCAATCAGCCCCAGCATTTT.

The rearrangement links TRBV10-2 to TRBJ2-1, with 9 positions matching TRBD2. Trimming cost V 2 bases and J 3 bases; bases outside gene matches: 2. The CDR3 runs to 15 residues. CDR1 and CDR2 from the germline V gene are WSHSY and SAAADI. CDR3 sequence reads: CASSEVAGVYNEQFF. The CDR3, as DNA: TGCGCCAGCAGTGAGGTAGCGGGGGTCTACAATGAGCAGTTCTTC.

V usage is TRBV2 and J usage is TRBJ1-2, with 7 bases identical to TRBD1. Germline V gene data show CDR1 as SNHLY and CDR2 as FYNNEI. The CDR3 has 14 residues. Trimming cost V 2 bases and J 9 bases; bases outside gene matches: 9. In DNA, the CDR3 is TGTGCCAGCAGTGAAAGGGACAGCCCCGTAAGCTACACCTTC. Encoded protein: CASSERDSPVSYTF.

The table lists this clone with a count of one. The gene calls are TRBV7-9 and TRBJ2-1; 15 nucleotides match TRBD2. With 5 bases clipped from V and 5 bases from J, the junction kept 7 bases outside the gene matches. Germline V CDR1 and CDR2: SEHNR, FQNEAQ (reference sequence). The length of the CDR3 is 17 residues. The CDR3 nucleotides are TGTGCCAGCAGCCTAAGGACTAGCGGGAGGGCCAACAATGAGCAGTTCTTC. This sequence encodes CASSLRTSGRANNEQFF. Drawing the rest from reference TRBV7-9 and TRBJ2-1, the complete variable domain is DTGVSQNPRHKITKRGQNVTFRCDPISEHNRLYWYRQTLGQGPEFLTYFQNEAQLEKSRLLSDRFSAERPKGSFSTLEIQRTEQGDSAMYLCASSLRTSGRANNEQFFGPGTRLTVL.